This TCR beta chain came from a study of cytomegalovirus exposure and HLA in healthy donors. Both 60 Vbeta primers and 13 Jbeta primers went into the PCR. The data were produced by immunoSEQ multiplex PCR, yet TCRdb's version contains in-frame clones alone and is incomplete. Altogether approximately 110,000 clones are present, 60% to 85% being singletons, with the ten largest covering over 4%. Germline-derived CDR1 and CDR2 are MDHEN and SYDVKM. V shed 6 bases and J 7 bases; nucleotides not matched to a gene: 11. The CDR3 covers 15 residues. The sequence was obtained from a female donor in good health and CMV-seropositive. The chain recombines TRBV28 with TRBJ2-1; 8 bases align to TRBD2. The sequencing input was PBMCs. CDR3 sequence (DNA): TGTGCCAGCAGATCGGGACTAGGATCCTTTAATGAGCAGTTCTTC. Translated: CASRSGLGSFNEQFF.